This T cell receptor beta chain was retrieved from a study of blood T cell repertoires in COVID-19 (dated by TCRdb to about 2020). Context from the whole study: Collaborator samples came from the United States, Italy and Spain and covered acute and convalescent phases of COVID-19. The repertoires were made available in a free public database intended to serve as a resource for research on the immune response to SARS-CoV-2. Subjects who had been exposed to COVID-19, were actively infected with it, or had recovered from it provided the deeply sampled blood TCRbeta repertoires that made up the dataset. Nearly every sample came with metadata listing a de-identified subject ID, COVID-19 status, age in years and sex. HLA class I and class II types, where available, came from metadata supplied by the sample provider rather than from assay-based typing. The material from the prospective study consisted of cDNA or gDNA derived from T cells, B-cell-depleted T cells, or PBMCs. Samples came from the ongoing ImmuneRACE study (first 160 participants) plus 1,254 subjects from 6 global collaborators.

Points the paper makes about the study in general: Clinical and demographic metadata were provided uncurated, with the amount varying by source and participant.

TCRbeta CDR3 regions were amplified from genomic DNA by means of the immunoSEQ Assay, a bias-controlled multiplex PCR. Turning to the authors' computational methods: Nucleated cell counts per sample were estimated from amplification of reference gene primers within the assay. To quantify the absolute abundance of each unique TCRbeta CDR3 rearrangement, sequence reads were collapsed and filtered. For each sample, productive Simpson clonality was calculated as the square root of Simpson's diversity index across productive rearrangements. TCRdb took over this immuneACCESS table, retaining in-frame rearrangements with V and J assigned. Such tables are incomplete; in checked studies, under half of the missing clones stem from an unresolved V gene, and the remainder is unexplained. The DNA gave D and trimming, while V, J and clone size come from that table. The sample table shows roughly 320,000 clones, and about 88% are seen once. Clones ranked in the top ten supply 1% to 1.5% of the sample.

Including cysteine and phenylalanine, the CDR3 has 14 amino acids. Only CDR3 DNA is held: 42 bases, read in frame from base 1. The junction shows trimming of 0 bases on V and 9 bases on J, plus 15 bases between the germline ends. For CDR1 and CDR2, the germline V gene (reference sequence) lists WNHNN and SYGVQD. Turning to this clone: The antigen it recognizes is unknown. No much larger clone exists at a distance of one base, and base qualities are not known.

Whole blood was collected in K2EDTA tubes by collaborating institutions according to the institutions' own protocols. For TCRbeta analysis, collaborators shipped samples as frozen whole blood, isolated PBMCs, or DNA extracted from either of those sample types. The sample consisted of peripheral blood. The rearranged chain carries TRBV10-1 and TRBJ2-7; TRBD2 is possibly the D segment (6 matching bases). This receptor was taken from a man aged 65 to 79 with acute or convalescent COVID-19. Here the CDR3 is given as CASSESWGGVRQYF. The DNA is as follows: TGCGCCAGCAGTGAGTCGTGGGGCGGGGTGAGGCAGTACTTC.